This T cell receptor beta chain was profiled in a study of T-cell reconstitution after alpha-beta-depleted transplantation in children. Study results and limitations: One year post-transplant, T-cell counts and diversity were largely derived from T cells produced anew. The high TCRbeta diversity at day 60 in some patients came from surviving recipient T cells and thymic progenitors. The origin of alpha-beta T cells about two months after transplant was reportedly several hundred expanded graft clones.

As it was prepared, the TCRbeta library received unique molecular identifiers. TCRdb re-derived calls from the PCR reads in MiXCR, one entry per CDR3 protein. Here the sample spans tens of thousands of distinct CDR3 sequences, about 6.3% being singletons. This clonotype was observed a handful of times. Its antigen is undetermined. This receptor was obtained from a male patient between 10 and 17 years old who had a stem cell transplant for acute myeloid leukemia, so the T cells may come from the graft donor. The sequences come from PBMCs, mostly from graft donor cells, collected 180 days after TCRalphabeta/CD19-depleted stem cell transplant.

The CDR3 spells CASARDRGNEQFF. The CDR3 coding sequence is TGTGCCAGCGCTCGGGACAGGGGGAATGAGCAGTTCTTC. The chain links TRBV19 to TRBJ2-1; 11 bases align to TRBD1. Germline lookup yields CDR1 LNHDA and CDR2 SQIVND (reference sequence). The V and J ends lost 9 bases and 7 bases, in that order; junction bases with no gene match: 5. This CDR3 comprises 13 residues.